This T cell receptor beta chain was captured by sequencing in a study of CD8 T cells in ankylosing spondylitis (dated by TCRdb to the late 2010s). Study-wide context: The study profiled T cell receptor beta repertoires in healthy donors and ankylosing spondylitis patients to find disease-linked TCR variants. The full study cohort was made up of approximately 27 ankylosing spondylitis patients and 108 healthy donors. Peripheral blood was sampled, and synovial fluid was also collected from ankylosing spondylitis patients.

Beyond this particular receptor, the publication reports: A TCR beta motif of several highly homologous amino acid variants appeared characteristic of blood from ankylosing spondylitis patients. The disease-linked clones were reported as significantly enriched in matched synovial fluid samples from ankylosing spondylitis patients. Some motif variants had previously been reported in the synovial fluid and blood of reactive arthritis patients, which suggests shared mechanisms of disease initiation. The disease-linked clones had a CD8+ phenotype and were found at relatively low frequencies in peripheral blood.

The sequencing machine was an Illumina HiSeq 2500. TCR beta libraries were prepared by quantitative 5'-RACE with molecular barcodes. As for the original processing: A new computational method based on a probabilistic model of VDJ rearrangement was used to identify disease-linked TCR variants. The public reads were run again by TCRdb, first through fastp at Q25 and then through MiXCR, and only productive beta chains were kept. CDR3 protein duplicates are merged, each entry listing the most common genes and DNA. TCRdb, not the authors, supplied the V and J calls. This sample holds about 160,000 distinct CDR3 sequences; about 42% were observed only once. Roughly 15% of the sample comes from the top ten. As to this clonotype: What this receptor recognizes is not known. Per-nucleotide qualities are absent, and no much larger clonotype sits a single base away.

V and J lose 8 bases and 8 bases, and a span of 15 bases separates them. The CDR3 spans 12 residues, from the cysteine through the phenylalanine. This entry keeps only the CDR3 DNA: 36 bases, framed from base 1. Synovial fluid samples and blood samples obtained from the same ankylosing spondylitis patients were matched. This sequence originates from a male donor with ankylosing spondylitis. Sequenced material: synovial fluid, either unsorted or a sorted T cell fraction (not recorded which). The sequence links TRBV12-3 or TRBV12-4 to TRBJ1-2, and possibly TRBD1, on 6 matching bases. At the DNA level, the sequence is TGTGCCAGCTGGGGGGGGCATTGGGGCTACACCTTC. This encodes CASWGGHWGYTF.